The 2 T cell receptor beta chains reported below all come from one sample, sequenced in a study of graft-versus-host responses after intestinal transplantation. TCRdb's table, derived via immunoSEQ multiplex PCR, lists solely in-frame clones and lacks some. Of 50,000 to 80,000 clones detected, around nine tenths appear once; the ten largest clones hold 1.7%. Antigens of these TCRs are unknown. Sequences were derived from unstimulated CD8+ T cells sorted from spleen or lymph node cells, sampled before transplant. These TCRs come from a human donor who was the organ donor for an intestinal transplant.

The chain couples TRBV4-3 to TRBJ2-1, with 9 bases that match TRBD2. The CDR3 sequence is 19 residues long. The germline V gene encodes CDR1 LGHNA and CDR2 YSLEER. The V and J ends lost 1 base and 1 base, in that order; junction bases with no gene match: 11. CDR3 in amino acids: CASSQGSRSGRRSYNEQFF. The CDR3 DNA sequence: TGCGCCAGCAGCCAAGGATCCCGAAGCGGGAGGCGGTCCTACAATGAGCAGTTCTTC.

CDR3 DNA: TGTGCCAGCAGTTTTTTAGGGACAGAAGACACAGATACGCAGTATTTT. Amino acid sequence: CASSFLGTEDTDTQYF. This rearrangement joins TRBV28 to TRBJ2-3, with TRBD1 identical over 7 bases. With 3 bases clipped from V and 2 bases from J, the junction kept 8 bases outside the gene matches. The germline V gene encodes CDR1 MDHEN and CDR2 SYDVKM. CDR3 length: 16 residues.